This T cell receptor (beta chain) was found in a study of cytomegalovirus exposure and HLA in healthy donors. The CDR3 is 14 residues long. V gave up 5 bases and J gave up 2 bases, with 13 bases separating them. Germline V lookup: CDR1 SGDLS, CDR2 YYNGEE. Points from the study as a whole: A later analysis reportedly identified an Asian-associated ancestry cluster as carrying fewer N-insertions than the roughly 720-donor mean.

Primers: 60 Vbeta forward and 13 Jbeta reverse. The table came from immunoSEQ multiplex PCR; TCRdb's copy has only in-frame clones and leaves some out. This sample's table reports 200,000 or so clones. On this clone itself: The antigen is undetermined. Other nucleotide sequences from this sample produce the same CDR3.

The TCR was taken from a boy younger than 18 in good health and CMV-seronegative. V and J are TRBV9 and TRBJ1-2; a possible D gene is TRBD1 (5 bases). The sequencing input was PBMCs. The DNA for the CDR3 is TGTGCCAGCAGTGGACAAGGGGCGAACTATGGCTACACCTTC. Its translation is CASSGQGANYGYTF.